The 20 T cell receptor beta chains below all came from one sample that was sequenced in a study of T cell responses to AZD1222 COVID-19 vaccine. TCRdb's copy holds only in-frame clones and misses some; the assay was immunoSEQ multiplex PCR. The sample comprises roughly 120,000 clones, around nine tenths of which are singletons, and around a sixth rests with the top ten. Sequencing was performed on peripheral blood, taken on day 0 of AZD1222 vaccination. These receptors came from an adult in good health.

V usage is TRBV6-5 and J usage is TRBJ1-4, with TRBD1 as a possible D gene (6 bases). The V gene's germline CDR1 is MNHEY and CDR2 SVGAGI. Trimming removed 6 bases from V and 5 bases from J, with 13 bases in between. The CDR3 sequence is 14 residues long. The CDR3 is CASREGQGNEKLFF. The CDR3 DNA reads TGTGCCAGCAGAGAGGGGCAGGGGAATGAAAAACTGTTTTTT.

This rearrangement joins TRBV7-8 to TRBJ1-1; no firm D call. The V gene's germline CDR1 is SGHVS and CDR2 FQNEAQ. V was trimmed by 5 bases and J by 8 bases, leaving 18 bases between them. CDR3 length equals 14 residues. CDR3 sequence reads: CASSESPDGGEAFF. The CDR3 coding sequence is TGTGCCAGCAGCGAAAGCCCGGACGGTGGGGAAGCTTTCTTT.

The CDR3 is CASSKGLMNTEAFF. CDR3 nucleotides: TGTGCCAGCAGCAAGGGACTGATGAACACTGAAGCTTTCTTT. The chain joins TRBV3-1 (or the pseudogene TRBV3-2) to TRBJ1-1; D is possibly TRBD1 (5 bases). Trimming took 5 bases from V and 0 from J, leaving 10 bases between them. CDR3 length equals 14 residues. The germline V gene has CDR1 LGHDT and CDR2 YNNKEL (reference sequence).

The CDR3 sequence: CASSLEATMNTEAFF. In nucleotides, the CDR3 is TGTGCCAGCAGCTTGGAAGCAACTATGAACACTGAAGCTTTCTTT. The chain employs TRBV5-4 and TRBJ1-1; no reliable D call. In germline, CDR1 is SGHNT, CDR2 YYREEE (reference sequence). The CDR3 consists of 15 residues. V lost 0 bases and J lost 0, with 9 bases in between.

The chain couples TRBV30 to TRBJ1-2; D gene uncertain. Germline CDR1 reads GTSNPN; CDR2 reads SVGIG (reference sequence). V dropped 5 bases and J dropped 5 bases, with 18 bases sitting between them. The CDR3 has 14 residues. The CDR3 loop reads CAWGKAGREYGYTF. The CDR3 DNA reads as TGTGCCTGGGGTAAAGCGGGTAGGGAGTATGGCTACACCTTC.

This chain links TRBV3-1 (or the pseudogene TRBV3-2) with TRBJ2-2, with 7 bases matching TRBD1. Germline assignment: CDR1 LGHDT and CDR2 YNNKEL (reference sequence). CDR3 length: 16 residues. The V gene end was trimmed by 3 bases and the J gene end by 4 bases; junction bases not matched to a gene: 8. The CDR3 loop is CASSHDRAPITGELFF. DNA of the CDR3: TGTGCCAGCAGCCATGACAGGGCCCCGATCACCGGGGAGCTGTTTTTT.

This chain uses TRBV7-3 with TRBJ2-1, with 11 bases identical to TRBD1. Germline V gene data show CDR1 as SGHTA and CDR2 as FQGTGA. The V gene end was trimmed by 2 bases and the J gene end by 7 bases; junction bases not matched to a gene: 1. The CDR3 loop spans 14 amino acids. CDR3 bases: TGTGCCAGCAGCTTAGGGACAGGGGGAAATGAGCAGTTCTTC. It yields the protein CASSLGTGGNEQFF.

The CDR3 coding sequence is TGTGCCAGCAGCTTGGCGGGGGCCAGCACAGATACGCAGTATTTT. This gives the protein CASSLAGASTDTQYF. The rearrangement uses TRBV7-9 and TRBJ2-3, with a weak D call TRBD2 (7 bases). CDR3 length: 15 residues. V dropped 3 bases and J dropped 0 bases, with 10 bases sitting between them. From germline, CDR1 is SEHNR and CDR2 FQNEAQ (reference sequence).

The chain carries TRBV9 and TRBJ2-3, with 9 bases fitting TRBD1. The V gene's germline CDR1 is SGDLS and CDR2 YYNGEE. V was pared by 4 bases and J by 6 bases, with 9 bases of the junction left unmatched. The CDR3 loop spans 15 amino acids. In DNA, the CDR3 is TGTGCCAGCAGCACCAGGGACAGGGAGTACGATACGCAGTATTTT. Protein: CASSTRDREYDTQYF.

This clone was recorded once. The chain joins TRBV6-4 to TRBJ2-1, with D uncertain. The germline V and J ends were trimmed by 4 bases and 9 bases, with 16 bases remaining between them. CDR3 length: 14 residues. Per the germline V gene, CDR1 is MRHNA and CDR2 is SNTAGT. As DNA, the CDR3 is TGTGCCAGCAGTGTCATTTACAGCCACGGTGAGCAGTTCTTC. This sequence encodes CASSVIYSHGEQFF.

This clone appeared a few times. The genes are TRBV5-1 and TRBJ1-1, with 7 bases lining up with TRBD1. The CDR3 is 12 residues long. Germline assignment: CDR1 SGHRS and CDR2 YFSETQ. V was pared by 0 bases and J by 12 bases, with 5 bases of the junction left unmatched. The CDR3 bases are TGCGCCAGCAGCTTGGCCGACAGGGTGACTTTCTTT. The encoded protein is CASSLADRVTFF.

This chain connects TRBV5-1 to TRBJ2-1; 14 nucleotides match TRBD2. The J segment lost 0 bases and the V segment lost 6 bases, leaving 14 bases of the junction unmatched. The CDR3 contains 20 residues. The V gene's germline CDR1 is SGHRS and CDR2 YFSETQ. The CDR3 sequence: CASTSAGTSGSIGSYNEQFF. In DNA, the CDR3 is TGCGCCAGCACCTCCGCGGGGACTAGCGGGAGTATCGGCTCCTACAATGAGCAGTTCTTC.

This chain links TRBV5-1 with TRBJ1-1; weak D call: TRBD1 (5 bases). Germline values: CDR1 SGHRS, CDR2 YFSETQ. Trimming cost V 4 bases and J 5 bases, with 15 bases left between them. CDR3 length: 14 amino acids. The CDR3 DNA is TGCGCCAGCAGCACCCAGGGTGGGGGAACTGAAGCTTTCTTT. It yields the protein CASSTQGGGTEAFF. Based on the CDR3 plus reference TRBV5-1 and TRBJ1-1, the full variable domain is KAGVTQTPRYLIKTRGQQVTLSCSPISGHRSVSWYQQTPGQGLQFLFEYFSETQRNKGNFPGRFSGRQFSNSRSEMNVSTLELGDSALYLCASSTQGGGTEAFFGQGTRLTVV.

This sequence joins TRBV28 and TRBJ1-3; no firm D call. The V gene lost 6 bases and the J gene lost 0 bases, with 9 bases spanning the gap. The V gene's germline CDR1 is MDHEN and CDR2 SYDVKM. The CDR3 runs 14 residues. The CDR3 here is CASSLWSSGNTIYF. The CDR3 region has the DNA TGTGCCAGCAGCCTATGGTCCTCTGGAAACACCATATATTTT.

The chain combines TRBV18 with TRBJ1-4; no reliable D call. This CDR3 spans 15 amino acids. The germline V gene encodes CDR1 KGHSH and CDR2 LQKENI. Trimming left V 3 bases short and J 1 base short, with 9 bases between. The CDR3 DNA follows: TGTGCCAGCTCACCCAGACAAGTAACTAATGAAAAACTGTTTTTT. Its translation is CASSPRQVTNEKLFF.

The J gene is TRBJ2-7, the V gene TRBV2; D remains ambiguous. The CDR3 length is 15 residues. V dropped 1 base and J dropped 2 bases, with 12 bases sitting between them. Germline values: CDR1 SNHLY, CDR2 FYNNEI. CDR3 sequence: CASSEVSARPYEQYF. In nucleotides, the CDR3 is TGTGCCAGCAGTGAAGTGTCAGCCCGCCCCTACGAGCAGTACTTC.

The chain has TRBV24-1 and TRBJ2-3; the match to TRBD1 covers 7 bases. J gave up 4 bases and V 0 bases, and 3 bases lay outside the gene matches. The germline gives CDR1 KGHDR, CDR2 SFDVKD. The CDR3 length is 15 residues. Written as DNA, the CDR3 is TGTGCCACCAGTGATTTGACTACAGGGGCAGATACGCAGTATTTT. Encoded protein: CATSDLTTGADTQYF.

The J gene is TRBJ1-4, the V gene TRBV6-1; no clear D gene. V lost 2 bases, J lost 3 bases, and 7 bases lay in between. Germline V CDR1 and CDR2: MNHNS, SASEGT. This CDR3 is 14 amino acids long. CDR3 protein: CASSEPSANEKLFF. In nucleotides, the CDR3 is TGTGCCAGCAGTGAACCCTCGGCTAATGAAAAACTGTTTTTT.

This clone has just one count. V is TRBV4-2 and J is TRBJ2-3, with 15 nucleotides matching TRBD2. The CDR3 contains 18 residues. The junction had 8 bases not matched to a gene; V was cut back by 4 bases and J by 3 bases. From germline, CDR1 is LGHNA and CDR2 YNFKEQ. CDR3 coding DNA: TGTGCCAGCAGCCTAGGGACTAGCGGGGGGCCGGGAACAGATACGCAGTATTTT. Residues: CASSLGTSGGPGTDTQYF.

This clone was picked up one time. CDR3 protein: CASSRRIGTDYYGYTF. CDR3 coding DNA: TGTGCCAGCAGTCGCCGCATAGGGACAGACTACTATGGCTACACCTTC. The chain couples TRBV27 to TRBJ1-2, with TRBD1 identical over 7 bases. CDR3 length: 16 residues. The ends lost 5 bases at V and 3 bases at J; junction bases unmatched: 12. The germline gives CDR1 MNHEY, CDR2 SMNVEV (reference sequence).